This T cell receptor beta chain is from a study of untreated major depressive disorder. Study-level points and caveats: TRBV05-01 (Vbeta 5.1) usage was higher in CD4+ T cells of depressed patients than controls. Private clones made up every subject's top five TRBV05-01 clones.

The CDR3 is 12 amino acids. In germline, CDR1 is SGHNT, CDR2 YYREEE (reference sequence). V lost 3 bases and J 0 bases, leaving 1 base between the germline ends. The protocol was immunoSEQ multiplex PCR, while the TCRdb copy is restricted to in-frame clones and leaves out a portion. The sample yields some 25,000 clones, roughly nine tenths seen once. Every participant had European ancestry. Patients scored at least 18 on the Hamilton Depression Scale with DSM-IV major depression. Worth noting for this clone: Its antigen is unknown.

Source material: CD4+ T cells from PBMCs. The V call is TRBV5-4, the J call TRBJ2-4; D call uncertain. This sequence was found in a woman aged 25 to 39 with major depressive disorder. In DNA, the CDR3 is TGTGCCAGCAGCTCAGCCAAAAACATTCAGTACTTC. It translates to CASSSAKNIQYF.